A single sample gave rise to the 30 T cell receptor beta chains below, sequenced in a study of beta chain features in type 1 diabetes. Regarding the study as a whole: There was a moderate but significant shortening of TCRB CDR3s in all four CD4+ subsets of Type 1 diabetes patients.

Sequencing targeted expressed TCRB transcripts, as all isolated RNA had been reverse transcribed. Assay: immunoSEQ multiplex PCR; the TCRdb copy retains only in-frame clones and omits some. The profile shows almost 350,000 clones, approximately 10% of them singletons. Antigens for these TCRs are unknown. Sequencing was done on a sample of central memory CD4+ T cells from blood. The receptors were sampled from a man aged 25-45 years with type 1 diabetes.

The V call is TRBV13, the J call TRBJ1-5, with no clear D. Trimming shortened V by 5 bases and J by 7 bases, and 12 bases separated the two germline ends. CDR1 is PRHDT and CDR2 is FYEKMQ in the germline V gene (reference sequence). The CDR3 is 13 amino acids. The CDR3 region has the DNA TGTGCCAGCAGCCGAGAGGCAGGCCAGCCCCAGCATTTT. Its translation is CASSREAGQPQHF.

The CDR3 loop reads CASSIGSGGSYGYTF. The CDR3 bases are TGTGCCAGTAGTATAGGCTCAGGGGGCTCCTATGGCTACACCTTC. The genes are TRBV19 and TRBJ1-2; 8 bases are shared with TRBD1. The J segment lost 4 bases and the V segment lost 1 base, leaving 5 bases of the junction unmatched. This CDR3 has 15 residues. Germline CDR1 reads LNHDA; CDR2 reads SQIVND (reference sequence).

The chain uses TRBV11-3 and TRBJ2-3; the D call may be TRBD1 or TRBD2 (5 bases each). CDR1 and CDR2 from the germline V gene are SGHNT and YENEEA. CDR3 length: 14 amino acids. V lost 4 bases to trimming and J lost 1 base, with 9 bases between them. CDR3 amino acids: CASSSQGGTDTQYF. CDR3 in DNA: TGTGCCAGCAGCTCCCAGGGAGGCACAGATACGCAGTATTTT.

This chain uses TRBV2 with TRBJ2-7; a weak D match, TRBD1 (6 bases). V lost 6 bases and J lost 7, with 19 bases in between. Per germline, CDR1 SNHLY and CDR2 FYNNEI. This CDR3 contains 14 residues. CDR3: CASRLEPSGHEQYF. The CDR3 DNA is TGTGCCAGCAGACTAGAGCCCTCGGGACATGAGCAGTACTTC.

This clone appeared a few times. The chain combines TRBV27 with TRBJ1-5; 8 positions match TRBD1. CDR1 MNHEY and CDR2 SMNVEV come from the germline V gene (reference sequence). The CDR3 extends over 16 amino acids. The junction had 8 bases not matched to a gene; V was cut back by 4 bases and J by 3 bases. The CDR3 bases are TGTGCCAGCAGTTCCGGACAGGGCTCTCTCAATCAGCCCCAGCATTTT. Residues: CASSSGQGSLNQPQHF.

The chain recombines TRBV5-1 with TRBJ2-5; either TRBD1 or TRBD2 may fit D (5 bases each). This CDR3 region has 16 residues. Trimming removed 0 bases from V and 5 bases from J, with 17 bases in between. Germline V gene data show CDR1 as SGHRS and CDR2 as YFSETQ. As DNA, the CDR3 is TGCGCCAGCAGCTTGGGAGGGGCCAACCTTGGGGAGACCCAGTACTTC. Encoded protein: CASSLGGANLGETQYF.

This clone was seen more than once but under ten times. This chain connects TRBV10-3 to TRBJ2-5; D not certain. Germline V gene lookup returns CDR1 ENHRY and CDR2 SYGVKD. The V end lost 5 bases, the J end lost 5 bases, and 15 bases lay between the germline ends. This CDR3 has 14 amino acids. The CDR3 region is CAISPGAPEETQYF. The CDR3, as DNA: TGTGCCATCAGTCCAGGAGCCCCCGAGGAGACCCAGTACTTC.

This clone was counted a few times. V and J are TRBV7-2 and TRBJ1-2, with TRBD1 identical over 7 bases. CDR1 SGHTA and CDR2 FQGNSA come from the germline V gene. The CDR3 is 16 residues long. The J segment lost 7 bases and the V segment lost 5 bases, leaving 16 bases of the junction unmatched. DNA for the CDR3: TGTGCCAGCAGCACTTACATCGACAGGGATAGAGGTGGCTACACCTTC. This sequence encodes CASSTYIDRDRGGYTF.

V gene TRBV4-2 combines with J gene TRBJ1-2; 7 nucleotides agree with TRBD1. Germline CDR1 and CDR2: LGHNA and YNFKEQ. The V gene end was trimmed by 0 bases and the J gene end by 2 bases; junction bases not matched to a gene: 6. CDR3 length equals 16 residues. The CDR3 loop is CASSQETTGTNYGYTF. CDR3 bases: TGTGCCAGCAGCCAAGAGACGACAGGGACGAACTATGGCTACACCTTC.

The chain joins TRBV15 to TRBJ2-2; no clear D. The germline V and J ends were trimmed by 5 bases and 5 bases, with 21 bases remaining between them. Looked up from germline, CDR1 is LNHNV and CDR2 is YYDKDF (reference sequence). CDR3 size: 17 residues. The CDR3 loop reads CATSLRTSTLGTGELFF. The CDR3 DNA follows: TGTGCCACCAGCTTGCGGACCTCTACTCTAGGAACCGGGGAGCTGTTTTTT.

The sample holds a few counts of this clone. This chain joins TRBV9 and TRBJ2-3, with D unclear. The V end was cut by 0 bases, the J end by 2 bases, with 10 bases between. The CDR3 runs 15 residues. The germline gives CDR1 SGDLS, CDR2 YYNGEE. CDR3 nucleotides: TGTGCCAGCAGCGTAGTCGGTTCGTACACAGATACGCAGTATTTT. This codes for CASSVVGSYTDTQYF.

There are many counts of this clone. The CDR3 DNA reads TGTGCCAGTAGTAATACAGGGGGCAATCAGCCCCAGCATTTT. Translating it yields CASSNTGGNQPQHF. The rearrangement joins TRBV19 to TRBJ1-5; the match to TRBD1 covers 7 bases. Trimming at V came to 4 bases and at J to 2 bases, leaving 2 bases not matched to a gene. The germline V gene encodes CDR1 LNHDA and CDR2 SQIVND (reference sequence). The CDR3 runs 14 residues.

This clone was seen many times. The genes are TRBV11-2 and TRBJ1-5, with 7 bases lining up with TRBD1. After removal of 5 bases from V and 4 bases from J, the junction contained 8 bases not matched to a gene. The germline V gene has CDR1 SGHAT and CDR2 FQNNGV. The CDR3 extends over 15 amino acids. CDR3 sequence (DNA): TGTGCCAGCAGCCCCGGACAGGTCCCGAATCAGCCCCAGCATTTT. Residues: CASSPGQVPNQPQHF.

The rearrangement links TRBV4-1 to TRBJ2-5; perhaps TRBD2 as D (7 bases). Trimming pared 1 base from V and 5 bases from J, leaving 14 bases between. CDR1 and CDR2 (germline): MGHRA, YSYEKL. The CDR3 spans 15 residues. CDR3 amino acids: CASSQGGGALETQYF. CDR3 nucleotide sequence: TGCGCCAGCAGCCAAGGTGGGGGGGCTTTGGAGACCCAGTACTTC.

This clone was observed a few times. The CDR3 region is CASSRFDRDAEAFF. The CDR3 nucleotides read TGTGCCAGCTCACGGTTCGACAGGGATGCTGAAGCTTTCTTT. V and J are TRBV18 and TRBJ1-1, with 7 bases fitting TRBD1. The germline gives CDR1 KGHSH, CDR2 LQKENI. The CDR3 runs to 14 residues. Unmatched junction bases numbered 8, after V lost 4 bases and J lost 6 bases.

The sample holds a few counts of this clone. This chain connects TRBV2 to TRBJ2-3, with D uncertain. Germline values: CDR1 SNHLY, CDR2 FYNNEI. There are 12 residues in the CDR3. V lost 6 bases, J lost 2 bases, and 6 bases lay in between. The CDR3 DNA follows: TGTGCCAGCAGAGAAAACACAGATACGCAGTATTTT. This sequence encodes CASRENTDTQYF.

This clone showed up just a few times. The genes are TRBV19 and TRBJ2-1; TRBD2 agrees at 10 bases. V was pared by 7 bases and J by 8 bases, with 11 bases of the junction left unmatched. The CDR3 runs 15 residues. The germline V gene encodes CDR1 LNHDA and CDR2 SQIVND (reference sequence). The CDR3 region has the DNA TGTGCCAGTACTAGCGGGGGAGGGATCCGTGATGAGCAGTTCTTC. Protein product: CASTSGGGIRDEQFF. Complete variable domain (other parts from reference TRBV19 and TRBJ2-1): DGGITQSPKYLFRKEGQNVTLSCEQNLNHDAMYWYRQDPGQGLRLIYYSQIVNDFQKGDIAEGYSVSREKKESFPLTVTSAQKNPTAFYLCASTSGGGIRDEQFFGPGTRLTVL.

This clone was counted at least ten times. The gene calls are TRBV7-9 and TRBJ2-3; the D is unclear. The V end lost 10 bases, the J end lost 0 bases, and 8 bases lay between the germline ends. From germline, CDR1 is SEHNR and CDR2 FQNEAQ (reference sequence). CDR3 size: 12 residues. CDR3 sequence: CATTASTDTQYF. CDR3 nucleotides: TGTGCCACTACAGCTAGCACAGATACGCAGTATTTT.

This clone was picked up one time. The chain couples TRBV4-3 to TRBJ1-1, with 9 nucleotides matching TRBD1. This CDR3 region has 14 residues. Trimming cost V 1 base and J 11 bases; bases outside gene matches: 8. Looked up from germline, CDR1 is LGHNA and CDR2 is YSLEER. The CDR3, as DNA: TGCGCCAGCAGCCAAGGGGACAGGGATTCAAGTGCTTTCTTT. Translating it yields CASSQGDRDSSAFF.

CDR3 residues: CASSKRDTGEAFF. In DNA, the CDR3 is TGCGCCAGCAGCAAGAGGGACACCGGTGAAGCTTTCTTT. This rearrangement joins TRBV10-1 to TRBJ1-1, with TRBD1 as a possible D gene (6 bases). The CDR3 totals 13 residues. Germline V lookup: CDR1 WNHNN, CDR2 SYGVQD (reference sequence). V was shortened by 6 bases and J by 7 bases, with 15 bases between the two germline ends.

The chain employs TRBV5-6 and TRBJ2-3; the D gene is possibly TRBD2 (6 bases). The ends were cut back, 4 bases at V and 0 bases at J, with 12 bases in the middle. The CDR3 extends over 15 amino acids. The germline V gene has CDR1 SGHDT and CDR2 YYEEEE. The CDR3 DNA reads TGTGCCAGCAGCCGCGGGGACTTGAGCACAGATACGCAGTATTTT. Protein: CASSRGDLSTDTQYF. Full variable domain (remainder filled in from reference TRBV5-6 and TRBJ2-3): DAGVTQSPTHLIKTRGQQVTLRCSPKSGHDTVSWYQQALGQGPQFIFQYYEEEERQRGNFPDRFSGHQFPNYSSELNVNALLLGDSALYLCASSRGDLSTDTQYFGPGTRLTVL.

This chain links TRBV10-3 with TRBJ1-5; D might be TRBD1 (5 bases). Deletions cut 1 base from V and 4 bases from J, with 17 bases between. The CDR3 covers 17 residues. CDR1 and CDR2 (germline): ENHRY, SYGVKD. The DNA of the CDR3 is TGTGCCATCAGTGAGTTTGGCCTCGGCCAGGGTAATCAGCCCCAGCATTTT. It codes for CAISEFGLGQGNQPQHF.

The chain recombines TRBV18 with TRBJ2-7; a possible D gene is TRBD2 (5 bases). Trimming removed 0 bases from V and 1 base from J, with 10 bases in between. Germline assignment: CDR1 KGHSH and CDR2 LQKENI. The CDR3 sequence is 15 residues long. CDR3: CASSPPEGRSYEQYF. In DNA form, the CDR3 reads TGTGCCAGCTCACCACCCGAGGGCAGATCCTACGAGCAGTACTTC.

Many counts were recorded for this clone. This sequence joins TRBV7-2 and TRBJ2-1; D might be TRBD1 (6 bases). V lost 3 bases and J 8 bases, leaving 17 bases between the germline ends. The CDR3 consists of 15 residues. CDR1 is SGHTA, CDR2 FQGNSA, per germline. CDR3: CASSFGDTPRDEQFF. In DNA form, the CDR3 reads TGTGCCAGCAGCTTCGGGGACACCCCCAGGGATGAGCAGTTCTTC.

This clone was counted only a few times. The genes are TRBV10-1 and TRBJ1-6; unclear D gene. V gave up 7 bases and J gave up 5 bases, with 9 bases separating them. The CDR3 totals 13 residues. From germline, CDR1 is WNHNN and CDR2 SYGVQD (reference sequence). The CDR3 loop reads CASKHRHNSPLHF. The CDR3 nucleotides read TGCGCCAGCAAACACCGCCATAATTCACCCCTCCACTTT.

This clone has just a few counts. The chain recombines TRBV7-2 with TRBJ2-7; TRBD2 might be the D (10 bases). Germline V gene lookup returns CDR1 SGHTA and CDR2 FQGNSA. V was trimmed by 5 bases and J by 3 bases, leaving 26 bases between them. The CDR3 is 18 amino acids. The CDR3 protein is CASSPGQGVAGGFYEQYF. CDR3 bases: TGTGCCAGCAGCCCGGGACAGGGAGTAGCGGGGGGTTTCTACGAGCAGTACTTC. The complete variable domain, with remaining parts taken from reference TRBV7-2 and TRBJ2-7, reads GAGVSQSPSNKVTEKGKDVELRCDPISGHTALYWYRQSLGQGLEFLIYFQGNSAPDKSGLPSDRFSAERTGGSVSTLTIQRTQQEDSAVYLCASSPGQGVAGGFYEQYFGPGTRLTVT.

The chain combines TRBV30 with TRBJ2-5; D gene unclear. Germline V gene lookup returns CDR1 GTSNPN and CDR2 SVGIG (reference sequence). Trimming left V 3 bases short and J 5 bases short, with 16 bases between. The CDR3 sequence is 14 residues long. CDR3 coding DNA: TGTGCCTGGAGCGCCCGTATTTTCGGGGAGACCCAGTACTTC. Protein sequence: CAWSARIFGETQYF.

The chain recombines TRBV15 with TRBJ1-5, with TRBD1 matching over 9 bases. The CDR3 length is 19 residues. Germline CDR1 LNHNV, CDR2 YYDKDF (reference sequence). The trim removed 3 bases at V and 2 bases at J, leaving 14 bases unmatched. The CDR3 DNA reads TGTGCCACCAGCAGGGGACCGGGACAGGGAACTTTAGGCAATCAGCCCCAGCATTTT. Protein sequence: CATSRGPGQGTLGNQPQHF.

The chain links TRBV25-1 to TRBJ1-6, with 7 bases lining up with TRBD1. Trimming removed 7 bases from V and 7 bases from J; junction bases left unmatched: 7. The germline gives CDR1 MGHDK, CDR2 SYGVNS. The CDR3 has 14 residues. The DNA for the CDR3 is TGTGCCAGCATGGACAGGTTGGGAAATTCACCCCTCCACTTT. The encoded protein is CASMDRLGNSPLHF.

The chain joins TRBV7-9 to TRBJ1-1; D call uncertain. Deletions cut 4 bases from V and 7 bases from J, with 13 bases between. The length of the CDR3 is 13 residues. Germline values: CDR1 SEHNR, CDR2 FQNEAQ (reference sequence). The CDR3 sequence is CASSSARRIEAFF. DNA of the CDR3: TGTGCCAGCAGCTCCGCCCGAAGGATTGAAGCTTTCTTT.